This is a list of T cell receptor beta chains from one sample in a study of tumor-infiltrating lymphocytes in primary liver carcinoma. MiXCR, applied by TCRdb to the multiplex PCR reads, yields one record per CDR3 protein. The table includes over 40,000 distinct CDR3 sequences, around 77% detected once. Specimen: liver tumor tissue from sampling region 5. Receptor source: a middle-aged man with primary liver carcinoma and hepatitis B virus infection. Each CDR3 is given with its conserved first and last residue. The D gene is left open where the match is weak. For some rows the clone size is stated as once, few or many, or as a class when expanded; others skip it.

clone_size,v_call,j_call,d_call,cdr3_nt,cdr3_aa
.,TRBV11-3,TRBJ2-7,TRBD1,TGTGCCATCAGTGTGGGACAGTCCCACGAGCAGTACTTC,CAISVGQSHEQYF
once,TRBV2,TRBJ2-3,.,TGTGCCAGCGAGGAGGGGGATGACACAGATACGCAGTATTTT,CASEEGDDTDTQYF
.,TRBV11-2,TRBJ2-5,TRBD1,TGTGCTAGCAACTCGGGACAGGGATCCCAAGAGACCCAGTACTTT,CASNSGQGSQETQYF
.,TRBV6-4,TRBJ2-3,TRBD2,TGTGCCGGCAGTGACTCACAGAGCGGGGGCACAGATACGCAGTATTTT,CAGSDSQSGGTDTQYF
.,TRBV2,TRBJ2-2,TRBD2,TGTACCAGCAGCCCAGCGGGGGCGGGCACCGGGGAGCTGTTTTTT,CTSSPAGAGTGELFF
once,TRBV11-2,TRBJ1-4,.,TGTGCCAGGAGCTTAGGGCAGGGGATTGAAAAACTGTTTTTT,CARSLGQGIEKLFF
.,TRBV10-3,TRBJ2-7,TRBD2,TGTGCCATCTATGAGGGGACTAGCGGTGAATACGAGCAGTACTTC,CAIYEGTSGEYEQYF
few,TRBV9,TRBJ2-1,.,TGTGCCAGCAGCGTAACGTCCGGGACAGAGCAGTTCTTC,CASSVTSGTEQFF
.,TRBV11-3,TRBJ2-1,.,TGTGCCAGCTGCTTAGAGGAAGGCCCTAACTCCTACAATGAGCAGTTCTTC,CASCLEEGPNSYNEQFF
medium-sized,TRBV29-1,TRBJ2-1,TRBD2,TGCAGCGTTGAATTGGGACTAGCGGAGGGCAAGCAGTTCTTC,CSVELGLAEGKQFF
.,TRBV5-5,TRBJ1-3,.,TGTGCCAGCAGCGCCTTGACGGATCTCTTTTCTGGAAACACCAAATATTTT,CASSALTDLFSGNTKYF
.,TRBV29-1,TRBJ2-7,.,TGCAGCGTACGCCGTCCCAGGGTCAGGTCCTACGAGCAGTACTTC,CSVRRPRVRSYEQYF
.,TRBV29-1,TRBJ2-4,.,TGCAGCATAAATCACGGGCGGGGTATTCAGTACTTC,CSINHGRGIQYF
.,TRBV7-2,TRBJ2-2,.,TGTGCCAGCAGCACCTACGGGGCGGTCGGCGGGGAGCTGTTTTTT,CASSTYGAVGGELFF
.,TRBV11-2,TRBJ2-1,TRBD1,TGTACCAGTAGCTTTGACAGGGAGCTGTTCTTC,CTSSFDRELFF
medium-sized,TRBV12-3/TRBV12-4,TRBJ2-3,TRBD1,TGTGCCAGCAGTTTAGACAGACAGGGAAGCACAGATACGCAGTATTTT,CASSLDRQGSTDTQYF
.,TRBV30,TRBJ1-1,.,TGTGCCTTGGGTGCGGATAGGAGGACTGAAGCTTTCTTT,CALGADRRTEAFF
.,TRBV5-1,TRBJ2-7,TRBD2,TGCGCCAGCGGCTTGGCCGGAGCGGGAGGCCTCTACGAGCAATACTTC,CASGLAGAGGLYEQYF
.,TRBV6-6,TRBJ1-5,TRBD1,TGTGCCAGCAGTTACCAACACACAGGGGACAATATGCCCCAGCATTTT,CASSYQHTGDNMPQHF
once,TRBV10-2,TRBJ1-4,.,TGCTCCAGCAGTGCGACGGGGACGGATGAAAAACTGTTTTTT,CSSSATGTDEKLFF
.,TRBV4-3,TRBJ2-5,.,TGCGCCAGCAGCCAAGACCGACAAAAGACCCAGTACTTC,CASSQDRQKTQYF
.,TRBV11-2,TRBJ2-7,.,TGTGCCAGCAGATACGGGAGACTAAATACCGCATCCTACGAGCAGTACTTC,CASRYGRLNTASYEQYF
.,TRBV6-5,TRBJ2-7,TRBD1,TGTGCCGGCAGGCCACAGGGGGCGTATTTCCACGAGCGGTACTTC,CAGRPQGAYFHERYF
few,TRBV29-1,TRBJ2-5,TRBD1,TGCAGCGTTGGAGCGAACAGGGGGCGAGGAGAGACCCAGTACTTC,CSVGANRGRGETQYF
.,TRBV6-6,TRBJ2-3,TRBD2,TGTGTCAGCACCGACCCCCGGGTAGGACTAGCGGGAAGCACAGATACGCGGTATTTT,CVSTDPRVGLAGSTDTRYF
medium-sized,TRBV6-2/TRBV6-3,TRBJ2-1,TRBD2,TGTGCCAGCAGTCCCCGGACTAGCGGGAGAGCAAATGAGCAGTTCTTC,CASSPRTSGRANEQFF
.,TRBV7-8,TRBJ1-1,.,TGTGCCGACCGTGACCGAGGGTATCGGGACACTGAAGCTTTCTTT,CADRDRGYRDTEAFF
.,TRBV11-2,TRBJ2-4,.,TGTGCCAACACCATTTCGGCGGTAACCAAAAACATTCAGTACTTC,CANTISAVTKNIQYF
.,TRBV12-3/TRBV12-4,TRBJ1-3,.,TGTGCCAACGGGGATACTGGCGGTCTTCATGGAAACACCATATATTTT,CANGDTGGLHGNTIYF
few,TRBV4-3,TRBJ2-7,.,TGCGCCAGCAGCCAAGACGCCCAAGCCGTGGACGAGCAGTACTTC,CASSQDAQAVDEQYF
.,TRBV5-5,TRBJ1-2,.,TGTGCCAGGAGCCCTGAGGGGAGTGTCTACACCTTC,CARSPEGSVYTF
.,TRBV11-1,TRBJ1-2,.,TGTGCCAGCAGCTTCAAGGGATGTGGTTATGGCTACATCTTC,CASSFKGCGYGYIF
medium-sized,TRBV12-3/TRBV12-4,TRBJ2-2,.,TGTGCCAGCATGGAGACAGCGAACACCGGGGAGCTGTTTTTT,CASMETANTGELFF
.,TRBV5-5,TRBJ1-2,.,TGTGCCAGCACGGTGCCGGTACCTTCTGGCTACACCTTC,CASTVPVPSGYTF
.,TRBV11-2,TRBJ2-3,TRBD2,TGTGCCAGCAGCTTACAAGCGGGAGTCAGCACAGATACGCGGTATTTT,CASSLQAGVSTDTRYF
.,TRBV11-2,TRBJ2-7,.,TGTACCAGCAGCCTGCAAGATGAAACTCAGTGGACTTACTTC,CTSSLQDETQWTYF
.,TRBV5-5,TRBJ1-1,TRBD1,TGTGCCAGTAGCTTGTTCGGGACAGGGGGTACTGAACCTTTCTTT,CASSLFGTGGTEPFF
.,TRBV18,TRBJ1-5,TRBD1,TGTGCCAGCTCGTTCGCAGGGGGTCCTGATCAGCCCCAGCATTTT,CASSFAGGPDQPQHF
.,TRBV10-3,TRBJ2-5,TRBD1,TGTGCCATCAAAAAAGGGGACAGAGAAGTGACCCAGTACTTC,CAIKKGDREVTQYF
.,TRBV11-2,TRBJ2-3,TRBD2,TGTGCCAGCAGCTCGGGACTAGCGGAAGTGTTGGATATGCAGTATTTT,CASSSGLAEVLDMQYF